What follows are 21 T cell receptor beta chains derived from one specimen sequenced in a study of cytomegalovirus exposure and HLA in healthy donors. PCR used 60 Vbeta primers and 13 Jbeta primers. Measured with immunoSEQ multiplex PCR; TCRdb has only the in-frame clones, and not every one. Here the sample spans under 200,000 clones, 65% to 90% being singletons. The source material was PBMCs. All receptors derive from a woman in her forties or fifties in good health and CMV-seronegative.

CDR3 nucleotide sequence: TGTGCCAGTAGCGGCCCGACGCGGGCTTCCTACGAGCAGTACTTC. This sequence encodes CASSGPTRASYEQYF. The chain couples TRBV19 to TRBJ2-5; a weak D match, TRBD2 (5 bases). The end of the DNA is better explained by TRBJ2-7, so the J call may be wrong. The CDR3 is made up of 15 amino acids. Germline CDR1 and CDR2: LNHDA and SQIVND (reference sequence).

The rearrangement joins TRBV6-6 to TRBJ1-2; TRBD1 agrees at 7 bases. The ends lost 6 bases at V and 2 bases at J; junction bases unmatched: 12. Germline CDR1 and CDR2: MNHNY and SVGAGI (reference sequence). This CDR3 is 16 amino acids long. The CDR3: CASRISGGQKNYGYTF. DNA for the CDR3: TGTGCCAGCAGGATCTCCGGGGGACAGAAGAACTATGGCTACACCTTC.

The CDR3: CASSPGLAIPGELFF. The CDR3 DNA is TGTGCCAGCTCGCCGGGACTAGCAATCCCCGGGGAGCTGTTTTTT. V is TRBV28 and J is TRBJ2-2, with 9 bases fitting TRBD2. This CDR3 region has 15 residues. From germline, CDR1 is MDHEN and CDR2 SYDVKM. The junction had 10 bases not matched to a gene; V was cut back by 8 bases and J by 6 bases.

Only one count was recorded for this clone. V usage is TRBV20-1 and J usage is TRBJ1-2; 7 bases agree with TRBD1. Germline V gene lookup returns CDR1 DFQATT and CDR2 SNEGSKA (reference sequence). This CDR3 region has 11 residues. Unmatched junction bases numbered 6, after V lost 6 bases and J lost 8 bases. Here the CDR3 reads CSAKDRVGYTF. The CDR3 region has the DNA TGCAGTGCCAAAGACAGGGTCGGCTACACCTTC.

DNA of the CDR3: TGTGCCAGCAGCTTAGCGGGGGGACTAAATAAAAACATTCAGTACTTC. It codes for CASSLAGGLNKNIQYF. This chain connects TRBV7-9 to TRBJ2-4, with 7 bases aligning to TRBD2. The CDR3 sequence is 16 residues long. Unmatched junction bases numbered 6, after V lost 0 bases and J lost 4 bases. Germline assignment: CDR1 SEHNR and CDR2 FQNEAQ (reference sequence).

CDR3 in amino acids: CASSFGGTGTEAFF. CDR3 DNA: TGTGCCAGCAGTTTCGGAGGGACGGGAACTGAAGCTTTCTTT. This chain uses TRBV28 with TRBJ1-1; D perhaps matches TRBD1 (5 bases). Trimming stripped 3 bases from V and 5 bases from J, with 13 bases between. The CDR3 sequence is 14 residues long. Germline CDR1 reads MDHEN; CDR2 reads SYDVKM.

This sequence joins TRBV11-2 and TRBJ2-5; TRBD2 aligns across 13 bases. V lost 3 bases, J lost 4 bases, and 14 bases stayed unmatched. The CDR3 covers 19 residues. Germline CDR1 and CDR2: SGHAT and FQNNGV. CDR3 DNA sequence: TGTGCCAGCAGCTTTACCCTACCACTAGCGGGAGGGCCTTCAGAGACCCAGTACTTC. Translated, it gives CASSFTLPLAGGPSETQYF.

This clone was found once. V is TRBV30 and J is TRBJ2-6; maybe TRBD1 (6 bases). V was cut by 4 bases and J by 2 bases, with 12 bases left in between. Germline V gene data show CDR1 as GTSNPN and CDR2 as SVGIG (reference sequence). The CDR3 loop spans 15 amino acids. CDR3 sequence: CAWIGKGAGANVLTF. Written as DNA, the CDR3 is TGTGCCTGGATTGGTAAGGGGGCTGGGGCCAACGTCCTGACTTTC.

V is TRBV30 and J is TRBJ1-1, with a possible D match to TRBD1 (5 bases). Trimming took 3 bases from V and 1 from J, leaving 21 bases between them. This CDR3 contains 17 residues. Germline CDR1 reads GTSNPN; CDR2 reads SVGIG (reference sequence). This chain's CDR3 is CAWSRRTGPTKNTEAFF. CDR3 coding DNA: TGTGCCTGGAGCCGAAGAACAGGCCCAACGAAGAACACTGAAGCTTTCTTT.

J is TRBJ2-5 and V is TRBV7-9; 7 bases are shared with TRBD1. With 4 bases clipped from V and 2 bases from J, the junction kept 7 bases outside the gene matches. Germline V gene sequence: CDR1 SEHNR, CDR2 FQNEAQ (reference sequence). This CDR3 is 15 amino acids long. The CDR3: CASSWWGQSQETQYF. CDR3 DNA sequence: TGTGCCAGCAGCTGGTGGGGACAGAGTCAAGAGACCCAGTACTTC.

This clone has just one count. The rearrangement links TRBV28 to TRBJ2-5, with D tentatively TRBD2 (5 bases). The V gene lost 8 bases and the J gene lost 5 bases, with 9 bases spanning the gap. Germline V gives CDR1 MDHEN, CDR2 SYDVKM. The CDR3 spans 11 residues. This CDR3 reads CASGELETQYF. CDR3 DNA sequence: TGTGCCAGCGGGGAGTTGGAGACCCAGTACTTC.

The gene calls are TRBV10-3 and TRBJ1-6; 8 bases match TRBD1. V gave up 5 bases and J gave up 7 bases; unmatched junction bases: 7. This CDR3 region has 15 residues. The germline gives CDR1 ENHRY, CDR2 SYGVKD. The CDR3 sequence: CAISLTGGRNSPLHF. As DNA, the CDR3 is TGTGCCATCAGTCTCACAGGGGGTAGAAATTCACCCCTCCACTTT.

The rearrangement links TRBV7-9 to TRBJ1-2; perhaps TRBD1 as D (6 bases). Deletions cut 1 base from V and 7 bases from J, with 16 bases between. Germline V gene sequence: CDR1 SEHNR, CDR2 FQNEAQ (reference sequence). The CDR3 loop spans 15 amino acids. The CDR3 loop is CASSLEAGVTPGYTF. In DNA form, the CDR3 reads TGTGCCAGCAGCTTAGAGGCAGGGGTCACCCCTGGCTACACCTTC.

This chain uses TRBV30 with TRBJ1-3, with D uncertain. The CDR3 loop spans 16 amino acids. Trimming shortened V by 0 bases and J by 2 bases, and 14 bases separated the two germline ends. From germline, CDR1 is GTSNPN and CDR2 SVGIG (reference sequence). CDR3 protein: CAWSVLSGEAGNTIYF. The CDR3 coding sequence is TGTGCCTGGAGTGTACTTAGTGGGGAGGCTGGAAACACCATATATTTT.

The rearrangement links TRBV19 to TRBJ1-5; D gene ambiguous. V gave up 6 bases and J gave up 0 bases, with 6 bases separating them. The CDR3 consists of 13 residues. Germline V gives CDR1 LNHDA, CDR2 SQIVND (reference sequence). The CDR3 spells CASRNYSNQPQHF. The CDR3 DNA follows: TGTGCCAGTAGAAACTATAGCAATCAGCCCCAGCATTTT.

This chain uses TRBV5-1 with TRBJ2-1, with TRBD2 matching over 11 bases. Trimming at V came to 2 bases and at J to 0 bases, leaving 4 bases not matched to a gene. Germline CDR1 and CDR2: SGHRS and YFSETQ. The CDR3 consists of 17 residues. In DNA, the CDR3 is TGCGCCAGCAGCTTCCCGACTAGCGGGATCTCCTACAATGAGCAGTTCTTC. As protein: CASSFPTSGISYNEQFF.

The chain recombines TRBV27 with TRBJ1-2; weak D call: TRBD1 (5 bases). The CDR3 totals 17 residues. Germline V gene lookup returns CDR1 MNHEY and CDR2 SMNVEV (reference sequence). Trimming stripped 4 bases from V and 0 bases from J, with 18 bases between. The CDR3 region is CASSYTDPRQPNYGYTF. The CDR3 DNA reads TGTGCCAGCAGTTATACGGACCCACGACAGCCTAACTATGGCTACACCTTC.

This clone came up a few times. The V call is TRBV4-3, the J call TRBJ2-6, with D perhaps matching TRBD2 (5 bases). V was clipped by 4 bases and J by 0 bases, with 10 bases between them. CDR1 is LGHNA and CDR2 is YSLEER in the germline V gene. The CDR3 spans 16 residues. The CDR3 reads CASSPGGRSGANVLTF. The CDR3 DNA follows: TGCGCCAGCAGCCCCGGAGGTCGCTCTGGGGCCAACGTCCTGACTTTC.

V usage is TRBV28 and J usage is TRBJ2-3, with 10 bases lining up with TRBD2. From germline, CDR1 is MDHEN and CDR2 SYDVKM. CDR3 length: 14 amino acids. V gave up 9 bases and J gave up 3 bases; unmatched junction bases: 6. The CDR3: CASRRAGGTDTQYF. As DNA, the CDR3 is TGTGCCAGTCGACGAGCGGGAGGGACAGATACGCAGTATTTT.

The V call is TRBV29-1, the J call TRBJ1-1, with no clear D. CDR1 is SQVTM, CDR2 ANQGSEA, per germline. Trimming removed 4 bases at V and 1 base at J, with 7 bases between. This CDR3 is built from 12 residues. CDR3 coding DNA: TGCAGCGTTGGGCTCCCGAACACTGAAGCTTTCTTT. It is translated as CSVGLPNTEAFF.

The chain links TRBV7-6 to TRBJ2-2; 10 nucleotides agree with TRBD1. This CDR3 region has 16 residues. J lost 6 bases, V lost 2 bases, and 6 bases had no gene match. Per the germline V gene, CDR1 is SGHVS and CDR2 is FNYEAQ. This chain's CDR3 is CASSLRDRGSPGELFF. For the CDR3, the DNA is TGTGCCAGCAGCTTAAGGGACAGGGGTTCTCCCGGGGAGCTGTTTTTT.